This T cell receptor (beta chain) was sequenced in a study of cytomegalovirus exposure and HLA in healthy donors. Findings and caveats of the study: In a later analysis, at a false discovery rate of 0.05, over 15,000 TCR beta sequences matched HLA alleles. Researchers reported from a later analysis that most CMV-associated TCR beta chains appeared HLA-restricted.

To note about this clone: What it binds is unknown.

The germline gives CDR1 MNHNS, CDR2 SASEGT. Trimming cost V 7 bases and J 12 bases, with 21 bases left between them. The CDR3 is made up of 13 amino acids. PCR used 60 Vbeta primers and 13 Jbeta primers. Produced via immunoSEQ multiplex PCR; TCRdb's table is partial and in-frame only. The sample lists about 120,000 clones, 55% to 65% occurring once. This sequence originates from a man between 35 and 55 years old in good health and CMV-seropositive. The sequenced sample was PBMCs. The chain has TRBV6-1 and TRBJ1-2, with TRBD1 as a possible D gene (5 bases). The chain's CDR3 is CASKERQLERDTF. CDR3 bases: TGTGCCAGCAAGGAGAGACAGCTTGAACGGGACACCTTC.